The clone carrying this T cell receptor beta chain was observed at least ten times. Its target is not known. Excluded: other autoimmune disease, uncontrolled infection, pregnancy or lactation. Orbital computed tomography and thyroid ultrasound, along with TRAb, serum thyroxine and clinical symptoms, underpinned diagnosis. The V segment lost 7 bases and the J segment 3 bases; nucleotides outside the gene matches: 5. CDR1 and CDR2 from the germline V gene are SQVTM and ANQGSEA. The CDR3 sequence is 12 residues long. The sample originates from a study of Graves' ophthalmopathy and Graves' hyperthyroidism. Study in general: Peripheral blood sampling preceded any treatment and occurred at initial diagnosis. General study results and limits: Blood also contained most of the expanded thyroid clonotypes above 0.001 frequency.

Amplifying from RNA transcripts, the study obtained TCR beta CDR3 regions. First-round RT-PCR relied on HTBI primers, and a second-round multiplex PCR came next. TCRdb passed the multiplex PCR reads through MiXCR, listing each CDR3 protein once. Among 220,000 or so distinct CDR3 sequences listed, 20% to 25% were seen once. The receptor was derived from a woman aged 45-65 years with Graves' ophthalmopathy. The rearrangement links TRBV29-1 to TRBJ2-7; 8 positions match TRBD2. Sequencing was done on a sample of peripheral blood. Written as DNA, the CDR3 is TGCAGCGGAACTAGCGGAAGCTACGAGCAGTACTTC. Its translation is CSGTSGSYEQYF.